This T cell receptor (beta chain) was captured by sequencing in a study of T cell responses to AZD1222 COVID-19 vaccine. The V end was cut by 4 bases, the J end by 10 bases, with 11 bases between. This CDR3 has 13 residues. Looked up from germline, CDR1 is MGHDK and CDR2 is SYGVNS. This clone was found once. The antigen is not known. Study outcomes and limitations: White British donors predominated, females outnumbered males, and clonal diversity was possibly underestimated. Spike-specific TCR depth and breadth grew after two AZD1222 doses.

Method: immunoSEQ multiplex PCR; TCRdb's copy keeps in-frame clones and lacks some. The data contain 110,000 or so clones, around 88% of them singletons. V gene TRBV25-1 combines with J gene TRBJ1-6; D remains ambiguous. Source: peripheral blood, taken 28 days after the second AZD1222 dose. The receptor was derived from an adult who received the AZD1222 COVID-19 vaccine. CDR3 DNA: TGTGCCAGCAGTGTTTTGGGCAACTCACCCCTCCACTTT. Protein product: CASSVLGNSPLHF. Drawing the rest from reference TRBV25-1 and TRBJ1-6, the complete variable domain is EADIYQTPRYLVIGTGKKITLECSQTMGHDKMYWYQQDPGMELHLIHYSYGVNSTEKGDLSSESTVSRIRTEHFPLTLESARPSHTSQYLCASSVLGNSPLHFGNGTRLTVT.